These 8 T cell receptor beta chains share one sample of origin, sequenced in a study of blood T cell repertoires in COVID-19. Here immunoSEQ multiplex PCR was the method, and the copy in TCRdb shows in-frame clones only, minus some. The sample contains 120,000 or so clones, about four fifths of which appear only once. Sequencing was performed on peripheral blood. The receptor source for this set is an elderly man with active or convalescent COVID-19.

The CDR3 loop reads CASSLGTGSFEQYF. In nucleotides, the CDR3 is TGTGCCAGCAGCTTAGGGACAGGGAGCTTCGAGCAGTACTTC. The chain recombines TRBV7-8 with TRBJ2-7, with 8 bases fitting TRBD1. In germline, CDR1 is SGHVS, CDR2 FQNEAQ. The V segment lost 1 base and the J segment 6 bases; nucleotides outside the gene matches: 5. The CDR3 consists of 14 residues.

The rearrangement links TRBV3-1 (or the pseudogene TRBV3-2) to TRBJ2-1, with TRBD2 matching over 8 bases. J was trimmed by 0 bases and V by 2 bases; bases with no gene match: 6. CDR1 is LGHDT, CDR2 YNNKEL, per germline (reference sequence). The CDR3 totals 17 residues. The CDR3 sequence: CASSQSPSGYSYNEQFF. CDR3 DNA sequence: TGTGCCAGCAGCCAAAGCCCTAGCGGGTACTCCTACAATGAGCAGTTCTTC.

This sequence joins TRBV6-1 and TRBJ2-5; TRBD1 matches at 9 bases. The CDR3 runs to 15 residues. CDR1 is MNHNS, CDR2 SASEGT, per germline. Losses at the gene ends were 0 bases for V and 5 bases for J; bases not matched to a gene: 4. The CDR3 DNA reads as TGTGCCAGCAGTGAAGCTACAGGGGGCCCCGAGACCCAGTACTTC. It encodes CASSEATGGPETQYF.

The gene calls are TRBV19 and TRBJ2-7; no definite D call. The CDR3 length is 11 residues. V was pared by 6 bases and J by 3 bases, with 6 bases between. Germline V gene sequence: CDR1 LNHDA, CDR2 SQIVND (reference sequence). The CDR3 reads CASSGYYEQYF. The CDR3 DNA is TGTGCCAGTAGCGGGTACTACGAGCAGTACTTC.

This chain uses TRBV6-5 with TRBJ2-1, with 8 bases aligning to TRBD2. Germline CDR1 reads MNHEY; CDR2 reads SVGAGI. V was clipped by 2 bases and J by 10 bases; unmatched bases: 10. The CDR3 contains 15 residues. The CDR3 loop reads CASSYGGSGDLEQFF. The CDR3 region has the DNA TGTGCCAGCAGTTACGGCGGTAGCGGGGACCTCGAGCAGTTCTTC.

The chain joins TRBV7-2 to TRBJ1-6; a weak D match, TRBD1 (6 bases). This CDR3 contains 15 residues. Trimming left V 1 base short and J 11 bases short, with 15 bases between. Germline V gene sequence: CDR1 SGHTA, CDR2 FQGNSA. Here the CDR3 reads CASSLGVGTPTPLHF. The CDR3 nucleotides are TGTGCCAGCAGCTTAGGTGTTGGGACACCTACACCCCTCCACTTT.

The chain recombines TRBV9 with TRBJ1-6; 9 nucleotides line up with TRBD1. V shed 4 bases, J shed 6 bases, and the junction held 8 bases outside the gene matches. The CDR3 spans 16 residues. CDR1 is SGDLS, CDR2 YYNGEE, per germline. CDR3 DNA sequence: TGTGCCAGCAGCAATACAGGGGGCTCAGGTAATTCACCCCTCCACTTT. Amino acid sequence: CASSNTGGSGNSPLHF.

The rearrangement links TRBV4-2 to TRBJ2-3; TRBD1 might be the D (6 bases). The CDR3 totals 15 residues. In germline, CDR1 is LGHNA, CDR2 YNFKEQ. The V end was cut by 0 bases, the J end by 2 bases, with 9 bases between. The chain's CDR3 is CASSQERTDTDTQYF. CDR3 sequence (DNA): TGTGCCAGCAGCCAAGAACGGACAGACACAGATACGCAGTATTTT.